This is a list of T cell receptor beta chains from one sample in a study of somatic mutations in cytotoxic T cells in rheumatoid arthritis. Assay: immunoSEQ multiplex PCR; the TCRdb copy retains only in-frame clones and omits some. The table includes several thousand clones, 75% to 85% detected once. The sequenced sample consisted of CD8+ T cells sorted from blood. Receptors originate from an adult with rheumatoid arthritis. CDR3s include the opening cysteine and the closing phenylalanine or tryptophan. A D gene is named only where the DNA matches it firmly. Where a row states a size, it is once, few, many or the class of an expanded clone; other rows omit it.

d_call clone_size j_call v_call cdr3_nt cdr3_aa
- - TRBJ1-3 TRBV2 TGTGCCAGCAGTGGTATAACCGGAAACACCATATATTTT CASSGITGNTIYF
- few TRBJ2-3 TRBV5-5 TGTGCCTCCCCGGGGGAGCGTGGCACAGATACGCAGTATTTT CASPGERGTDTQYF
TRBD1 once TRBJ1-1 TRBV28 TGTGCCAGCAGCTTGACAGGGACCACTGAAGCTTTCTTT CASSLTGTTEAFF
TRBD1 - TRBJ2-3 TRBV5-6 TGTGCCAGCAGCTCCCGGACAGGGGGCACAGATACGCAGTATTTT CASSSRTGGTDTQYF
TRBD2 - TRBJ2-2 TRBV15 TGTGCCACCAGCAGAGGGCCGGGACTAGGGAAGGGGGAGCTGTTTTTT CATSRGPGLGKGELFF
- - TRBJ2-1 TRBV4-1 TGCGCCAGCAGCCCCGGACGAAGCTCCTACAATGAGCAGTTCTTC CASSPGRSSYNEQFF
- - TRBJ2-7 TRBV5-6 TGTGCCAGCAGCTTCGGGATCCCCTACGAGCAGTACTTC CASSFGIPYEQYF
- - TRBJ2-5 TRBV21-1 TGTGCCAGCAGCAAAGTGGGACAGTACGTTAACCAAGAGACCCAGTACTTC CASSKVGQYVNQETQYF
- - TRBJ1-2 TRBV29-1 TGCAGCGTTGACCTACGGACAGATACCCTCACCTTC CSVDLRTDTLTF
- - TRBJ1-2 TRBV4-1 TGCGCCAGCAGCCAAGGTCAAGGCTACACCTTC CASSQGQGYTF
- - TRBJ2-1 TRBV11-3 TGTGCCAGCAGCATCGGGACAATCAATGAGCAGTTCTTC CASSIGTINEQFF
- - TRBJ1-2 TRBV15 TGTGCCACCAGCAGAGACGCGGCGTATGGCTACACCTTC CATSRDAAYGYTF
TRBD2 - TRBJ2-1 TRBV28 TGTGCCAGCACCGGGACTAGCGGAAACAATGAGCAGTTCTTC CASTGTSGNNEQFF
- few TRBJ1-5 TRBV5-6 TGTGCCAGCAGCTATGGGTTGGGTCAGCCCCAGCATTTT CASSYGLGQPQHF
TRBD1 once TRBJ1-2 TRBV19 TGTGCCAGTAGCGTGGGTGCCAGGGGGGATAACTATGGCTACACCTTC CASSVGARGDNYGYTF
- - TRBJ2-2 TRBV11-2 TGTGCCAGCAGCATGGTGGGGAGAAGGACCGGGGAGCTGTTTTTT CASSMVGRRTGELFF
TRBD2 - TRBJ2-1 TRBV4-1 TGCGCCAGCAGCCAAGGAATCGGGGGGGGCGACTACTACAATGAGCAGTTCTTC CASSQGIGGGDYYNEQFF
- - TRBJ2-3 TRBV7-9 TGTGCCAGCAGCCCGAAAGGTCCAGATACGCAGTATTTT CASSPKGPDTQYF
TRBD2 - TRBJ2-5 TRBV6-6 TGTGCCAGCAGTTATCCGGGAGGAGGGGAGACCCAGTACTTC CASSYPGGGETQYF
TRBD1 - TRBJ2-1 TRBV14 TGTGCCAGCAGCTTAGGACAGGGTCTCTACAATGAGCAGTTCTTC CASSLGQGLYNEQFF